Presented here are 25 T cell receptor beta chains from one specimen sequenced in a study of blood T cell repertoires in COVID-19. Data came from immunoSEQ multiplex PCR; TCRdb stores just in-frame clones and leaves some out. The data show under 150,000 clones, roughly 69% seen once. Sequenced material: peripheral blood. These receptors all come from a woman between 65 and 79 years old with acute or convalescent COVID-19.

There are many counts of this clone. The genes are TRBV28 and TRBJ2-7; tentatively, D is TRBD2 (5 bases). In germline, CDR1 is MDHEN, CDR2 SYDVKM. Trimming pared 6 bases from V and 3 bases from J, leaving 27 bases between. The CDR3 consists of 18 residues. The CDR3 DNA sequence: TGTGCCAGCAGCCCGACCATCGAATTCGGGAAGGGTAGCTACGAGCAGTACTTC. This sequence encodes CASSPTIEFGKGSYEQYF.

The V gene is TRBV19, the J gene TRBJ1-5; no reliable D call. The CDR3 runs to 12 residues. V lost 2 bases to trimming and J lost 16 bases, with 15 bases between them. CDR1 and CDR2 from the germline V gene are LNHDA and SQIVND (reference sequence). CDR3 sequence reads: CASSISRVPRHF. The CDR3 DNA reads TGTGCCAGTAGTATATCCCGGGTGCCGCGTCATTTT.

This chain connects TRBV28 to TRBJ1-6, with 10 nucleotides matching TRBD1. J was trimmed by 9 bases and V by 6 bases; bases with no gene match: 2. The CDR3 runs 13 residues. The germline V gene has CDR1 MDHEN and CDR2 SYDVKM. CDR3 sequence: CASRGQGFSPLHF. The CDR3 nucleotides are TGTGCCAGCAGGGGACAGGGGTTTTCACCCCTCCACTTT.

This clone came up once. The chain combines TRBV9 with TRBJ2-3, with a possible D match to TRBD2 (6 bases). The germline V and J ends were trimmed by 4 bases and 0 bases, with 6 bases remaining between them. Germline CDR1 and CDR2: SGDLS and YYNGEE. The CDR3 has 13 amino acids. The CDR3 loop is CASSSGSTDTQYF. CDR3 DNA sequence: TGTGCCAGCAGCAGCGGGAGCACAGATACGCAGTATTTT.

V is TRBV7-3 and J is TRBJ2-3; D not certain. Per germline, CDR1 SGHTA and CDR2 FQGTGA. The V and J ends lost 5 bases and 3 bases respectively, with 15 bases between them. This CDR3 has 15 residues. The CDR3 here is CASSPTWAWTDTQYF. The CDR3, as DNA: TGTGCCAGCAGCCCAACCTGGGCATGGACAGATACGCAGTATTTT.

This CDR3 reads CASSESRRADTQYF. Written as DNA, the CDR3 is TGCGCCAGCAGTGAGTCGCGTCGCGCAGATACGCAGTATTTT. The chain is built from TRBV10-1 and TRBJ2-3, with D uncertain. The CDR3 covers 14 residues. V was pared by 0 bases and J by 4 bases, with 8 bases between. CDR1 and CDR2 (germline): WNHNN, SYGVQD (reference sequence).

This sequence joins TRBV7-9 and TRBJ1-2; TRBD1 aligns across 10 bases. CDR1 is SEHNR, CDR2 FQNEAQ, per germline (reference sequence). CDR3 size: 17 residues. V shed 5 bases and J 7 bases; nucleotides not matched to a gene: 16. The CDR3 DNA reads as TGTGCCAGCAGCGCAGATTCCCGGGACAGGGGACCCGTTGGCTACACCTTC. Its protein is CASSADSRDRGPVGYTF.

The genes are TRBV5-4 and TRBJ2-7; D perhaps matches TRBD2 (5 bases). The V end was cut by 1 base, the J end by 6 bases, with 11 bases between. This CDR3 comprises 13 residues. The germline CDR1 and CDR2 sequences are SGHNT and YYREEE (reference sequence). CDR3 in DNA: TGTGCCAGCAGCTTGTCCCTAGCTCGCGAGCAGTACTTC. The encoded protein is CASSLSLAREQYF. The full variable domain, its missing parts supplied by reference TRBV5-4 and TRBJ2-7, is ETGVTQSPTHLIKTRGQQVTLRCSSQSGHNTVSWYQQALGQGPQFIFQYYREEENGRGNFPPRFSGLQFPNYSSELNVNALELDDSALYLCASSLSLAREQYFGPGTRLTVT.

This chain links TRBV5-1 with TRBJ2-5; 13 nucleotides line up with TRBD2. From germline, CDR1 is SGHRS and CDR2 YFSETQ. The CDR3 covers 15 residues. After removal of 6 bases from V and 5 bases from J, the junction contained 7 bases not matched to a gene. The CDR3 sequence is CASTRTSGSRETQYF. The DNA of the CDR3 is TGCGCCAGCACCCGGACTAGCGGGAGTAGGGAGACCCAGTACTTC.

The chain uses TRBV7-3 and TRBJ2-1; 7 bases are a match to TRBD2. CDR3 length equals 13 residues. V trimming: 5 bases; J trimming: 8 bases; junction bases outside the gene matches: 6. Per the germline V gene, CDR1 is SGHTA and CDR2 is FQGTGA. This CDR3 is CASSRAAGDEQFF. In nucleotides, the CDR3 is TGTGCCAGCAGCCGGGCGGCGGGAGATGAGCAGTTCTTC.

DNA for the CDR3: TGTGCCAGTAGTATGGCCCCAGGGGGAGGATACGAGCAGTACTTC. This encodes CASSMAPGGGYEQYF. This chain joins TRBV19 and TRBJ2-7; D possibly corresponds to TRBD1 (7 bases). Trimming removed 3 bases at V and 4 bases at J, with 16 bases between. The CDR3 covers 15 residues. From germline, CDR1 is LNHDA and CDR2 SQIVND (reference sequence). Together with reference TRBV19 and TRBJ2-7, the CDR3 gives the full variable domain: DGGITQSPKYLFRKEGQNVTLSCEQNLNHDAMYWYRQDPGQGLRLIYYSQIVNDFQKGDIAEGYSVSREKKESFPLTVTSAQKNPTAFYLCASSMAPGGGYEQYFGPGTRLTVT.

The rearrangement links TRBV19 to TRBJ1-1; 7 bases agree with TRBD1. The CDR3 extends over 15 amino acids. Germline values: CDR1 LNHDA, CDR2 SQIVND (reference sequence). With V trimmed by 6 bases and J by 1 base, 8 bases remained unmatched. CDR3 amino acids: CASSRDRAGNTEAFF. DNA of the CDR3: TGTGCCAGTAGCCGAGACAGGGCTGGGAACACTGAAGCTTTCTTT. Looking up the rest from reference TRBV19 and TRBJ1-1 gives the full variable domain: DGGITQSPKYLFRKEGQNVTLSCEQNLNHDAMYWYRQDPGQGLRLIYYSQIVNDFQKGDIAEGYSVSREKKESFPLTVTSAQKNPTAFYLCASSRDRAGNTEAFFGQGTRLTVV.

The gene calls are TRBV19 and TRBJ1-5; 7 bases match TRBD1. The CDR3 is 17 residues long. The germline V gene encodes CDR1 LNHDA and CDR2 SQIVND (reference sequence). The trim removed 5 bases at V and 0 bases at J, leaving 10 bases unmatched. The CDR3 nucleotides read TGTGCCAGTAGTCCGGAGACAGGGAGGATTAGCAATCAGCCCCAGCATTTT. Protein product: CASSPETGRISNQPQHF.

This clone was counted between two and nine times. The genes are TRBV10-2 and TRBJ2-3, with 7 positions matching TRBD2. The CDR3 has 14 residues. Germline assignment: CDR1 WSHSY and CDR2 SAAADI. V lost 3 bases, J lost 2 bases, and 2 bases stayed unmatched. CDR3 DNA: TGCGCCAGCAGTGACCTAGCGGCCACAGATACGCAGTATTTT. Translating it yields CASSDLAATDTQYF.

This clone was seen a single time. The rearrangement joins TRBV28 to TRBJ1-1; perhaps TRBD1 as D (5 bases). From germline, CDR1 is MDHEN and CDR2 SYDVKM. The CDR3 spans 14 residues. V lost 7 bases to trimming and J lost 0 bases, with 12 bases between them. Written as DNA, the CDR3 is TGTGCCAGCACCTGGGGGGAACTGAACACTGAAGCTTTCTTT. Protein sequence: CASTWGELNTEAFF.

The J gene is TRBJ1-6, the V gene TRBV27; 11 bases fit TRBD1. Germline CDR1 reads MNHEY; CDR2 reads SMNVEV (reference sequence). The ends lost 3 bases at V and 7 bases at J; junction bases unmatched: 2. The CDR3 contains 15 residues. CDR3 protein: CASSFGQGANSPLHF. The DNA of the CDR3 is TGTGCCAGCAGTTTCGGACAGGGGGCGAATTCACCCCTCCACTTT.

This rearrangement joins TRBV6-2 or TRBV6-3 to TRBJ2-4; 7 bases are shared with TRBD1. J gave up 2 bases and V 4 bases, and 14 bases lay outside the gene matches. Germline lookup yields CDR1 MNHEY and CDR2 SVGEGT. The length of the CDR3 is 18 residues. In DNA, the CDR3 is TGTGCCAGCAGTTCCCCTCTAGAGGGGGCTGCGACCAAAAACATTCAGTACTTC. As protein: CASSSPLEGAATKNIQYF.

In this sample, this clone turned up a few times. The chain couples TRBV6-5 to TRBJ2-1; D may be TRBD1 (5 bases). In germline, CDR1 is MNHEY, CDR2 SVGAGI. The CDR3 covers 14 residues. The V gene lost 2 bases and the J gene lost 0 bases, with 5 bases spanning the gap. CDR3 nucleotide sequence: TGTGCCAGCAGTTACGACAGCTCCTACAATGAGCAGTTCTTC. It encodes CASSYDSSYNEQFF.

The rearrangement uses TRBV4-2 and TRBJ2-3; D possibly corresponds to TRBD2 (5 bases). V lost 4 bases, J lost 1 base, and 15 bases lay in between. Per germline, CDR1 LGHNA and CDR2 YNFKEQ. The CDR3 contains 16 residues. The CDR3 loop is CASSRSEGPRTDTQYF. The CDR3 DNA reads TGTGCCAGCAGCCGGTCAGAGGGCCCGCGCACAGATACGCAGTATTTT.

The CDR3 here is CASSENRGGNSPLHF. For the CDR3, the DNA is TGTGCCAGCAGCGAAAACAGGGGCGGGAATTCACCCCTCCACTTT. J is TRBJ1-6 and V is TRBV6-4; TRBD1 matches 7 bases. Unmatched junction bases numbered 9, after V lost 6 bases and J lost 7 bases. The CDR3 consists of 15 residues. In germline, CDR1 is MRHNA, CDR2 SNTAGT.

The sample holds a few counts of this clone. The CDR3 reads CASSVGEGYTF. The CDR3, as DNA: TGTGCCAGCAGCGTCGGGGAGGGCTACACCTTC. The rearrangement links TRBV7-9 to TRBJ1-2; D remains ambiguous. CDR1 and CDR2 (germline): SEHNR, FQNEAQ (reference sequence). CDR3 size: 11 residues. V was shortened by 5 bases and J by 8 bases, with 9 bases between the two germline ends.

At least ten counts were recorded for this clone. The chain combines TRBV2 with TRBJ1-5; 7 bases agree with TRBD1. V shed 9 bases and J 4 bases; nucleotides not matched to a gene: 6. The CDR3 totals 13 residues. CDR1 and CDR2 (germline): SNHLY, FYNNEI. CDR3 coding DNA: TGTGCCAGTTGGGCAGGGGGAAATCAGCCCCAGCATTTT. Its translation: CASWAGGNQPQHF. Looking up the rest from reference TRBV2 and TRBJ1-5 gives the full variable domain: EPEVTQTPSHQVTQMGQEVILRCVPISNHLYFYWYRQILGQKVEFLVSFYNNEISEKSEIFDDQFSVERPDGSNFTLKIRSTKLEDSAMYFCASWAGGNQPQHFGDGTRLSIL.

The V call is TRBV29-1, the J call TRBJ2-3; 8 bases align to TRBD2. CDR3 length: 14 amino acids. The germline V gene encodes CDR1 SQVTM and CDR2 ANQGSEA. V lost 8 bases, J lost 0 bases, and 7 bases stayed unmatched. This chain's CDR3 is CSTRLARSTDTQYF. The CDR3 nucleotides are TGCAGCACACGACTAGCGCGAAGCACAGATACGCAGTATTTT.

In its sample, this clone was seen a few times. V gene TRBV7-9 combines with J gene TRBJ2-6, with D possibly TRBD2 on 5 matching bases. Germline CDR1 is SEHNR and CDR2 is FQNEAQ (reference sequence). Trimming cost V 4 bases and J 7 bases, with 23 bases left between them. The CDR3 sequence is 18 residues long. The CDR3 loop is CASSSLEGSLWGANVLTF. CDR3 nucleotide sequence: TGTGCCAGCAGCTCGTTAGAGGGAAGCCTCTGGGGTGCCAACGTCCTGACTTTC.

The genes are TRBV27 and TRBJ1-2; maybe TRBD1 (5 bases). The CDR3 totals 14 residues. Trimming cost V 3 bases and J 2 bases, with 10 bases left between them. CDR1 and CDR2 (germline): MNHEY, SMNVEV (reference sequence). CDR3 coding DNA: TGTGCCAGCAGTTTCTTACAGGAGAACTATGGCTACACCTTC. Residues: CASSFLQENYGYTF.